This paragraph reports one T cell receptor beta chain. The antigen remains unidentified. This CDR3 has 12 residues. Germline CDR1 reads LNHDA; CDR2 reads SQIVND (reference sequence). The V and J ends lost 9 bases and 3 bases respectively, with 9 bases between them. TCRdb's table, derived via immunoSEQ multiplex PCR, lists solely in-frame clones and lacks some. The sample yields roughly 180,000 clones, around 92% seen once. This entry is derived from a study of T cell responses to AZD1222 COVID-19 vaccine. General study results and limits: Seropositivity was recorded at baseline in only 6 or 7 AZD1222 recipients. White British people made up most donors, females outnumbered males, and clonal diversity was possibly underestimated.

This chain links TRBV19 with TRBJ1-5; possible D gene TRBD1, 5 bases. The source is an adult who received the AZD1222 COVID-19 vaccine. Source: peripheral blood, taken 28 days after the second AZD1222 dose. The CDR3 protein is CARRGVNQPQHF. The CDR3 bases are TGTGCCAGAAGGGGCGTCAATCAGCCCCAGCATTTT.